Detailed here is one T cell receptor beta chain. The antigen remains undetermined. This sample is part of a study of post-analysis software for immune sequencing data. The wider study: Included among the disease courses, which were recorded for the cohort, were relapsing-remitting, secondary progressive and progressive-relapsing multiple sclerosis.

Germline V lookup: CDR1 SGHDT, CDR2 YYEEEE. V was shortened by 3 bases and J by 3 bases, with 12 bases between the two germline ends. The CDR3 covers 14 residues. Findings of the study overall: Controls' normalized Chao1 diversity significantly exceeded that of multiple sclerosis patients. Several TRBV segments occurring more often in patients than controls included TRBV5-6, TRBV5-1 and TRBV20-1. Strong co-clustering by F measure was evident for samples that had been prepared in the same batch.

The library was made from cDNA and included unique molecular identifiers. Between about 0.95 and 11 million T cells gave rise to 450,000 to 650,000 cDNA molecules. TCRdb analysed the PCR reads with MiXCR anew, one entry per CDR3 protein. The sample has hundreds of thousands of distinct CDR3 sequences; roughly 27% are singletons. The clonotype was recovered from a girl between 5 and 17 years old with multiple sclerosis. The chain employs TRBV5-6 and TRBJ2-5; possibly TRBD1 or TRBD2 for D (5 bases each). The sequenced material came from blood. CDR3 nucleotide sequence: TGTGCCAGCAGCTGGGGGTCGGAGGAAGAGACCCAGTACTTC. Its protein product is CASSWGSEEETQYF.